Following are 2 T cell receptor beta chains from one sample sequenced in a study of post-analysis software for immune sequencing data. General study findings and limits: Patients had higher frequencies than controls of five TRBV segments, including TRBV5-6, TRBV5-1 and TRBV20-1.

These receptors are not linked to any known antigen. Incorporated into the TCR beta cDNA libraries were unique molecular identifiers, which served to reduce PCR and sequencing biases. TCRdb ran MiXCR on the PCR reads and lists one entry per CDR3 protein. The sample consists of fewer than 900,000 distinct CDR3 sequences, about half of them appearing once. Sequencing was carried out using blood. The receptors shown here come from a girl under 18 with multiple sclerosis.

This clonotype was detected only a few times. A much larger clone differs by one base, so this may be a read error. The chain links TRBV28 to TRBJ2-1, with TRBD1 as a possible D gene (5 bases). CDR3 length: 11 residues. CDR1 is MDHEN and CDR2 is SYDVKM in the germline V gene. The CDR3 spells CAGSRVNEQFF. For the CDR3, the DNA is TGTGCCGGCAGCAGGGTAAATGAGCAGTTCTTC.

This chain connects TRBV20-1 to TRBJ1-5; weak D call: TRBD1 (6 bases). This CDR3 contains 15 residues. CDR1 and CDR2 (germline): DFQATT, SNEGSKA (reference sequence). Trimming shortened V by 4 bases and J by 3 bases, and 16 bases separated the two germline ends. CDR3 bases: TGCAGTGCTACAAGCCTAGGACAGAACAATCAGCCCCAGCATTTT. Translating it yields CSATSLGQNNQPQHF.